Listed below are T cell receptor beta chains from one sample, sequenced in a study of shared clonotypes between healthy human individuals. Produced via immunoSEQ multiplex PCR; TCRdb's table is partial and in-frame only. The sample consists of some 650,000 clones, roughly 97% of them appearing once. The material sequenced was naive CD4+ T cells sorted from blood. These receptors were obtained from a woman aged 25 to 39 in good health. CDR3s include the opening cysteine and the closing phenylalanine or tryptophan. A D gene is named only where the DNA matches it firmly. Not every row has a clone size; where given, it reads once, few, many or a size class.

clone_size d_call j_call v_call cdr3_aa cdr3_nt
. TRBD1 TRBJ2-6 TRBV5-5 CASSLVGTGGSGANVLTF TGTGCCAGCAGCTTGGTTGGGACAGGGGGGTCCGGGGCCAACGTCCTGACTTTC
. TRBD2 TRBJ2-1 TRBV4-1 CASSQPPRGRAYNEQFF TGCGCCAGCAGCCAGCCGCCGAGAGGGAGGGCTTACAATGAGCAGTTCTTC
. TRBD1 TRBJ1-5 TRBV18 CASSGTGFQPQHF TGTGCCAGCTCCGGGACAGGGTTTCAGCCCCAGCATTTT
. . TRBJ2-7 TRBV6-5 CASSYSRTVKAYEQYF TGTGCCAGCAGTTACTCTAGAACAGTTAAAGCCTACGAGCAGTACTTC
. TRBD1 TRBJ1-5 TRBV28 CASSLWGTGENQPQHF TGTGCCAGCAGTTTATGGGGGACAGGGGAAAATCAGCCCCAGCATTTT
. TRBD1 TRBJ1-2 TRBV5-1 CASSHDRGGYTF TGCGCCAGCAGCCACGACAGGGGTGGCTACACCTTC
. TRBD1 TRBJ2-7 TRBV10-1 CASSEGQGFYEQYF TGCGCCAGCAGTGAGGGACAGGGTTTTTACGAGCAGTACTTC
. . TRBJ1-4 TRBV18 CASSPLRDANEKLFF TGTGCCAGCTCACCACTCAGGGACGCTAATGAAAAACTGTTTTTT
. . TRBJ1-1 TRBV28 CASSLGTEAFF TGTGCCAGCAGCCTGGGGACTGAAGCTTTCTTT
. . TRBJ1-2 TRBV6-1 CASSENLVSGYTF TGTGCCAGCAGTGAAAATCTAGTCTCCGGCTACACCTTC
few . TRBJ1-5 TRBV6-5 CASSRAGGSNQPQHF TGTGCCAGCAGCCGCGCGGGAGGTAGCAATCAGCCCCAGCATTTT
. . TRBJ2-2 TRBV19 CASGHQATNTGELFF TGTGCCAGCGGACATCAAGCTACGAACACCGGGGAGCTGTTTTTT
. . TRBJ2-5 TRBV19 CASSIGLGHQYF TGTGCCAGTAGTATAGGTTTGGGGCACCAGTACTTC
. TRBD2 TRBJ2-5 TRBV4-2 CASSQEGTSGLKETQYF TGTGCCAGCAGCCAAGAAGGGACTAGCGGGTTAAAAGAGACCCAGTACTTC
. . TRBJ2-2 TRBV7-9 CASRWGKTGELFF TGTGCCAGCCGCTGGGGGAAAACCGGGGAGCTGTTTTTT
. TRBD1 TRBJ2-7 TRBV19 CASSIGDRTAYEQYF TGTGCCAGTAGTATTGGGGACAGGACCGCCTACGAGCAGTACTTC
. TRBD2 TRBJ2-1 TRBV18 CASSQTGTSGSLQFF TGTGCCAGCTCACAAACCGGGACTAGCGGGAGTCTTCAGTTCTTC
. TRBD2 TRBJ2-3 TRBV19 CASSTPWASGANTQYF TGTGCCAGTAGTACCCCCTGGGCTAGCGGGGCTAATACGCAGTATTTT
. TRBD1 TRBJ1-3 TRBV7-9 CASSRDRATGNTIYF TGTGCCAGCAGCAGGGACAGGGCCACTGGAAACACCATATATTTT
. TRBD2 TRBJ2-2 TRBV5-8 CASSLSSGSWHTGELFF TGTGCCAGCAGCTTGTCTAGCGGGAGTTGGCACACCGGGGAGCTGTTTTTT
. TRBD1 TRBJ1-1 TRBV19 CAVTRQGTEAFF TGTGCCGTCACACGACAGGGCACTGAAGCTTTCTTT
. . TRBJ1-2 TRBV18 CASSPPGLSGGYTF TGTGCCAGCTCACCACCAGGTCTCAGCGGTGGCTACACCTTC
. . TRBJ2-1 TRBV2 CASRPGLNYNEQFF TGTGCCAGCCGCCCGGGACTTAACTACAATGAGCAGTTCTTC
. TRBD2 TRBJ2-1 TRBV6-1 CASSEYEGRAPFF TGTGCCAGCAGTGAATACGAGGGGAGGGCCCCGTTCTTC
. TRBD2 TRBJ2-7 TRBV19 CASRGLAGGHYEQYF TGTGCCAGTAGAGGGCTAGCGGGGGGACACTACGAGCAGTACTTC
. . TRBJ2-6 TRBV5-1 CASSESVHSGESGANVLTF TGCGCCAGCAGCGAATCGGTACACTCAGGGGAGTCTGGGGCCAACGTCCTGACTTTC
. . TRBJ1-1 TRBV30 CAWKGRRLSGNTEAFF TGTGCCTGGAAAGGAAGGCGGCTATCGGGGAACACTGAAGCTTTCTTT
. . TRBJ2-3 TRBV7-2 CASSLASNTQYF TGTGCCAGCAGCTTAGCGTCGAATACGCAGTATTTT
. . TRBJ2-7 TRBV2 CASSGGTYEQYF TGTGCCAGCAGTGGAGGGACCTACGAGCAGTACTTC
. TRBD2 TRBJ2-1 TRBV7-2 CASSRGASGGSYNEQFF TGTGCCAGCAGCCGAGGGGCTAGCGGGGGGTCCTACAATGAGCAGTTCTTC
. . TRBJ1-2 TRBV6-5 CASSTARSYYGYTF TGTGCCAGCAGTACGGCCCGTTCCTACTATGGCTACACCTTC
. . TRBJ2-4 TRBV7-8 CASSLLLGSKNIQYF TGTGCCAGCAGCTTATTGCTGGGTTCCAAAAACATTCAGTACTTC
. TRBD2 TRBJ2-7 TRBV10-2 CASSGISGVPYEQYF TGCGCCAGCAGTGGGATTAGCGGGGTCCCCTACGAGCAGTACTTC
. . TRBJ1-4 TRBV4-2 CASSREDFIEKLFF TGTGCCAGCAGCCGAGAGGACTTTATTGAAAAACTGTTTTTT
. . TRBJ1-1 TRBV14 CASSRQENTEAFF TGTGCCAGCAGCCGACAGGAGAACACTGAAGCTTTCTTT
. . TRBJ2-7 TRBV11-2 CASSLADAYEQYF TGTGCCAGCAGCTTGGCAGACGCCTACGAGCAGTACTTC